One and the same sample provided the 19 T cell receptor beta chains below, sequenced in a study of cytomegalovirus exposure and HLA in healthy donors. The PCR was carried out with 60 Vbeta primers and 13 Jbeta primers. The repertoire was sequenced with immunoSEQ multiplex PCR; TCRdb's copy has only in-frame clones and lacks some. The data hold about 98,000 clones, with about 85% observed a single time. The specimen sequenced was PBMCs. These receptors were obtained from a female donor in good health and CMV-seropositive.

The V call is TRBV6-5, the J call TRBJ1-2; 7 bases map to TRBD1. V lost 5 bases and J lost 6; bases outside the gene matches: 3. Germline V CDR1 and CDR2: MNHEY, SVGAGI. The CDR3 is 12 residues long. The CDR3: CASSVDRDGYTF. DNA of the CDR3: TGTGCCAGCAGTGTCGACAGGGATGGCTACACCTTC.

The chain uses TRBV10-3 and TRBJ1-3, with D maybe TRBD1 (5 bases). CDR1 is ENHRY and CDR2 is SYGVKD in the germline V gene. V was cut by 0 bases and J by 12 bases, with 12 bases left in between. The CDR3 runs to 13 residues. The CDR3, as DNA: TGTGCCATCAGTGAGTCAGGGGTATCCGGCATATATTTT. Translating it yields CAISESGVSGIYF.

The DNA for the CDR3 is TGTGCCAGCAGAACCACAGGGGACGGCTACACCTTC. Protein product: CASRTTGDGYTF. This sequence joins TRBV7-9 and TRBJ1-2; 7 bases fit TRBD1. The length of the CDR3 is 12 residues. Unmatched junction bases numbered 6, after V lost 6 bases and J lost 8 bases. Germline V gives CDR1 SEHNR, CDR2 FQNEAQ (reference sequence). Using reference TRBV7-9 and TRBJ1-2 for the parts outside the CDR3, the full variable domain is DTGVSQNPRHKITKRGQNVTFRCDPISEHNRLYWYRQTLGQGPEFLTYFQNEAQLEKSRLLSDRFSAERPKGSFSTLEIQRTEQGDSAMYLCASRTTGDGYTFGSGTRLTVV.

The chain has TRBV6-1 and TRBJ2-7; D perhaps matches TRBD2 (6 bases). The V end lost 10 bases, the J end lost 0 bases, and 10 bases lay between the germline ends. The CDR3 spans 12 residues. CDR1 and CDR2 (germline): MNHNS, SASEGT. CDR3: CATTTSSYEQYF. DNA for the CDR3: TGTGCCACCACGACTAGCTCCTACGAGCAGTACTTC.

The rearrangement joins TRBV6-1 to TRBJ2-7; possible D gene TRBD1, 5 bases. With 4 bases removed from V and 7 bases from J, the gap between germline ends came to 17 bases. The germline V gene encodes CDR1 MNHNS and CDR2 SASEGT. This CDR3 has 14 residues. CDR3 region: CASSALSGLGEQYF. CDR3 bases: TGTGCCAGCAGTGCCTTGTCAGGGTTGGGGGAGCAGTACTTC.

The chain combines TRBV6-6 with TRBJ1-5, with TRBD1 identical over 9 bases. Germline loops: CDR1 MNHNY, CDR2 SVGAGI (reference sequence). The V segment lost 6 bases and the J segment 1 base; nucleotides outside the gene matches: 7. CDR3 size: 16 residues. The CDR3 loop is CASSPGQGRSNQPQHF. The DNA of the CDR3 is TGTGCCAGCAGCCCGGGACAGGGACGAAGCAATCAGCCCCAGCATTTT.

The V and J genes are TRBV7-6 and TRBJ2-1; 12 bases line up with TRBD2. The junction had 4 bases not matched to a gene; V was cut back by 6 bases and J by 4 bases. The CDR3 covers 15 residues. In germline, CDR1 is SGHVS, CDR2 FNYEAQ. This CDR3 is CASSRGLAGYNEQFF. CDR3 coding DNA: TGTGCCAGCAGTAGAGGACTAGCGGGATACAATGAGCAGTTCTTC.

The chain uses TRBV5-4 and TRBJ2-7; 10 bases fit TRBD2. The CDR3 is 14 amino acids. V gave up 4 bases and J gave up 4 bases; unmatched junction bases: 5. Germline values: CDR1 SGHNT, CDR2 YYREEE (reference sequence). CDR3 nucleotide sequence: TGTGCCAGCAGCGATACGACTAGCGGGTACGAGCAGTACTTC. Protein: CASSDTTSGYEQYF.

The gene calls are TRBV6-1 and TRBJ2-7; D uncertain. The CDR3 covers 15 residues. V was cut by 6 bases and J by 0 bases, with 15 bases left in between. Germline V gene sequence: CDR1 MNHNS, CDR2 SASEGT. The CDR3 spells CASSVDTTLSYEQYF. In DNA form, the CDR3 reads TGTGCCAGCAGCGTCGACACCACACTCTCCTACGAGCAGTACTTC.

This chain connects TRBV28 to TRBJ1-5; no definite D call. Per the germline V gene, CDR1 is MDHEN and CDR2 is SYDVKM. This CDR3 is 14 amino acids long. V lost 6 bases, J lost 1 base, and 10 bases lay in between. The CDR3 region has the DNA TGTGCCAGCAGGGATCCGGGAAGCAATCAGCCCCAGCATTTT. Protein: CASRDPGSNQPQHF.

This clone appeared a few times. The chain has TRBV15 and TRBJ2-7; 12 nucleotides agree with TRBD1. The CDR3 consists of 15 residues. The V gene end was trimmed by 3 bases and the J gene end by 4 bases; junction bases not matched to a gene: 4. Per the germline V gene, CDR1 is LNHNV and CDR2 is YYDKDF (reference sequence). CDR3 sequence (DNA): TGTGCCACCAGCAGCAAGGGACAGGGGGCTTACGAGCAGTACTTC. Its protein is CATSSKGQGAYEQYF.

V usage is TRBV11-2 and J usage is TRBJ2-1, with unresolved D. CDR3 length equals 13 residues. Germline CDR1 and CDR2: SGHAT and FQNNGV. Trimming cost V 7 bases and J 0 bases, with 7 bases left between them. CDR3 in amino acids: CASTESSYNEQFF. CDR3 coding DNA: TGTGCCAGCACAGAAAGCTCCTACAATGAGCAGTTCTTC.

In its sample, this clone was seen a few times. Written as DNA, the CDR3 is TGTGCCAGCAACGAACAACAGGGACGAGGGGGCACTGAAGCTTTCTTT. Its translation: CASNEQQGRGGTEAFF. This chain joins TRBV4-2 and TRBJ1-1; maybe TRBD1 (6 bases). The V end lost 7 bases, the J end lost 4 bases, and 22 bases lay between the germline ends. Germline CDR1 is LGHNA and CDR2 is YNFKEQ. This CDR3 comprises 16 residues.

The gene calls are TRBV5-5 and TRBJ1-4; possible D gene TRBD1, 6 bases. Germline CDR1 is SGHKS and CDR2 is YYEKEE (reference sequence). V lost 5 bases, J lost 8 bases, and 22 bases lay in between. The CDR3 extends over 16 amino acids. The DNA for the CDR3 is TGTGCCAGCAGTTTGATGGGGGCAGGGAGATACGAAAAACTGTTTTTT. This gives the protein CASSLMGAGRYEKLFF.

A word on this clone: One end of the junction fails to match germline, which may point to a read error. V usage is TRBV28 and J usage is TRBJ2-5; 9 nucleotides agree with TRBD2. CDR3 length: 15 residues. Germline V gene data show CDR1 as MDHEN and CDR2 as SYDVKM. The CDR3 protein is CASSLAGGGQETRYF. The CDR3 DNA reads TGTGCCAGCAGTTTAGCGGGGGGGGGCCAAGAGACCCGGTACTTC.

The chain uses TRBV6-5 and TRBJ1-2, with D uncertain. The CDR3 contains 11 residues. The germline gives CDR1 MNHEY, CDR2 SVGAGI. Trimming took 5 bases from V and 7 from J, leaving 8 bases between them. This chain's CDR3 is CASSRGCGYTF. CDR3 nucleotides: TGTGCCAGCAGTCGGGGTTGTGGCTACACCTTC.

The chain combines TRBV5-1 with TRBJ1-2; maybe TRBD1 (6 bases). This CDR3 spans 14 amino acids. V was cut by 4 bases and J by 4 bases, with 14 bases left in between. Germline V gene data show CDR1 as SGHRS and CDR2 as YFSETQ. The CDR3 DNA is TGCGCCAGCAGCCCACCGGACAGTATCTATGGCTACACCTTC. This translates into CASSPPDSIYGYTF.

The chain joins TRBV19 to TRBJ1-2; 9 bases are a match to TRBD1. The J segment lost 3 bases and the V segment lost 5 bases, leaving 7 bases of the junction unmatched. The CDR3 runs 15 residues. The germline V gene encodes CDR1 LNHDA and CDR2 SQIVND (reference sequence). The CDR3, as DNA: TGTGCCAGTAGTTCCACAGGGGGCCCTGACTATGGCTACACCTTC. This codes for CASSSTGGPDYGYTF. The variable domain in full, with the rest retrieved from reference TRBV19 and TRBJ1-2, is DGGITQSPKYLFRKEGQNVTLSCEQNLNHDAMYWYRQDPGQGLRLIYYSQIVNDFQKGDIAEGYSVSREKKESFPLTVTSAQKNPTAFYLCASSSTGGPDYGYTFGSGTRLTVV.

The rearrangement links TRBV28 to TRBJ1-1; 9 positions agree with TRBD1. This CDR3 comprises 18 residues. The ends lost 4 bases at V and 4 bases at J; junction bases unmatched: 16. CDR1 and CDR2 from the germline V gene are MDHEN and SYDVKM. This CDR3 is CASSSPLRGQGRVTEAFF. The CDR3 DNA sequence: TGTGCCAGCAGTTCCCCCCTACGGGGACAGGGAAGGGTCACTGAAGCTTTCTTT.